Listed below are T cell receptor beta chains from one sample, sequenced in a study of T cell repertoires in cytomegalovirus infection. These TCRs are of unknown antigen specificity. TCRdb passed the reads through MiXCR, listing each CDR3 protein once. The sample lists about 120,000 distinct CDR3 sequences, around 10% seen once, with roughly 31% in the top ten. The sequenced material came from PBMCs, sequenced either directly or after in vitro stimulation (not recorded which). The receptors here all came from a human donor in good health (CMV status not recorded). Some clones in this sample may be carry-over from other donors' samples. Both conserved end residues are part of each CDR3. A D gene is named only where the DNA matches it firmly. For some rows the clone size is stated as once, few or many, or as a class when expanded; others skip it.

TRBJ2-5,TRBV7-9,11,once,-,TGTGCCAGCAGCCCTAAAGAGACCCAGCACTTC,CASSPKETQHF
TRBJ1-1,TRBV29-1,11,-,-,TGCTCAATCGGGTGGAACACTGAAGCTTTCTTT,CSIGWNTEAFF
TRBJ1-5,TRBV25-1,14,-,-,TGTGCCAGCAGTGAATACGGACAAAATCAGCCCCAGCATTTT,CASSEYGQNQPQHF
TRBJ2-5,TRBV19,14,many,TRBD2,TGTGCCAGTATGCGACTAGCGGGAGGGGAGACCCAGTACTTC,CASMRLAGGETQYF
TRBJ2-5,TRBV7-2,16,many,TRBD2,TGTGCCAGCAGCTCGCGGGGGACTAGCGGGCAAGAGACCCAGTACTTC,CASSSRGTSGQETQYF
TRBJ1-2,TRBV28,15,-,-,TGTGCCAGCAGTGTGACCGCCGGGACGGTGTATGGCTACACCTTC,CASSVTAGTVYGYTF
TRBJ2-5,TRBV4-3,13,many,-,TGCGCCAGCAGCCAAGCAGGGAGGGAGACCCAGTACTTC,CASSQAGRETQYF
TRBJ2-1,TRBV4-3,17,many,-,TGCGCCAGCAGCCAAGCGCGGTGGGGGAGCTCCTACAATGAGCAGTTCTTC,CASSQARWGSSYNEQFF
TRBJ1-5,TRBV12-3/TRBV12-4,14,many,-,TGTGCCAGCAGTTTAGGGTTATTGGCTCAGCCCCAGCATTTT,CASSLGLLAQPQHF
TRBJ2-7,TRBV15,14,few,-,TGTGCCACCAGCAGAGAGGGCATTACCTACGAGCAGTACTTC,CATSREGITYEQYF
TRBJ1-4,TRBV5-5,13,few,-,TGTGCCAGCAGCTTGGGTGTAAATGAAAAACTGTTTTTT,CASSLGVNEKLFF
TRBJ1-1,TRBV24-1,17,-,-,TGTGCCACCAGTGACTACAGACAGAAAAGACGGAAGACTGAAGCTTTCTTT,CATSDYRQKRRKTEAFF
TRBJ2-5,TRBV7-2,14,many,TRBD2,TGTGCCAGCAGCCTCCCGGCGGGAGCGGAGACCCAGTACTTC,CASSLPAGAETQYF
TRBJ1-1,TRBV28,14,many,-,TGTGCCAGCAGGCAGCCCGGCCTGAACACTGAAGCTTTCTTT,CASRQPGLNTEAFF
TRBJ1-5,TRBV6-6,14,few,TRBD1,TGTGCCAGCAGTCCTGGGACAGATATTCAGCCCCAGCATTTT,CASSPGTDIQPQHF
TRBJ1-1,TRBV14,14,-,-,TGTGCCAGCAGCCAAGCTGCAGGGTGGGGTGAAGCTTTCTTT,CASSQAAGWGEAFF
TRBJ2-3,TRBV4-2,18,few,TRBD2,TGTGCCAGCAGCCAAGAGGTGCTAGCGGGAGATTACACAGATACGCAGTATTTT,CASSQEVLAGDYTDTQYF
TRBJ1-6,TRBV27,14,few,TRBD1,TGTGCCAGCAGTTCCCAGGGGGGATATTCACCCCTCCACTTT,CASSSQGGYSPLHF
TRBJ2-1,TRBV12-3/TRBV12-4,12,-,-,TGTGCCAGCAGTTTACTGGGTGTTGAGCAGTTCTTC,CASSLLGVEQFF
TRBJ2-1,TRBV19,15,many,TRBD2,TGTGCCAGTAGTGGCCTTGGGGGACTAGTAGTTGAGCAGTTCTTC,CASSGLGGLVVEQFF
TRBJ2-5,TRBV27,13,-,-,TGTGCCAGCAGCGACGGGGCGCCTGAGACCCAGTACTTC,CASSDGAPETQYF
TRBJ2-3,TRBV5-5,13,few,-,TGTGCCAGCAGCTTGGATGTTCGAGATACGCAGTATTTT,CASSLDVRDTQYF
TRBJ1-1,TRBV10-3,13,-,-,TGTGCCATCAGTGTATCCCAGGGTGGTGAAGCTTTCTTT,CAISVSQGGEAFF
TRBJ2-7,TRBV28,14,few,-,TGTGCCAGCAGTGCCGGGACATTTTCCTACGAGCAGTACTTC,CASSAGTFSYEQYF
TRBJ2-3,TRBV6-2/TRBV6-3,13,once,-,TGTGCCAGCTGGGGCGGTAGCACAGATACGCAGTATTTT,CASWGGSTDTQYF
TRBJ1-5,TRBV28,14,-,TRBD1,TGTGCCAGCACCCCCGGACAGGGAGATCAGCCCCAGCATTTT,CASTPGQGDQPQHF
TRBJ2-4,TRBV7-2,17,many,TRBD2,TGTGCCAGCAGCTTACGCGGCGCTAGCGGGTGGGGGGGCATTCAGTACTTC,CASSLRGASGWGGIQYF
TRBJ1-2,TRBV7-2,16,-,-,TGTGCCAGCAGCTTATGGGATCGGGCGGTTCTAGAAGTCTACACCTTC,CASSLWDRAVLEVYTF
TRBJ1-5,TRBV6-5,15,many,TRBD1,TGTGCCAGCAGTCCCTTGACAGGGATCGATCAGCCCCAGCATTTT,CASSPLTGIDQPQHF